This is a list of T cell receptor beta chains from one sample in a study of cytomegalovirus exposure and HLA in healthy donors. The protocol was immunoSEQ multiplex PCR, while the TCRdb copy is restricted to in-frame clones and leaves out a portion. The sample carries some 130,000 clones, roughly 79% recorded once. The material sequenced was PBMCs. The receptors here all came from a man aged 18 to 29 in good health and CMV-seronegative. Each CDR3 is given with its conserved first and last residue. Fields, in order: V gene, J gene, D gene, CDR3 length, clone size, CDR3 protein, CDR3 DNA. D genes are given only for firm matches. Size is omitted from some rows. Given values are once, few, many or a class for expanded clones.

>TRBV11-2|TRBJ1-4|TRBD1|17|-
CASSLGQGFETNEKLFF
TGTGCCAGCAGCTTAGGACAGGGTTTTGAAACTAATGAAAAACTGTTTTTT
>TRBV12-5|TRBJ2-2|-|12|once
CATTGNTGELFF
TGTGCTACGACAGGGAACACCGGGGAGCTGTTTTTT
>TRBV13|TRBJ2-1|-|17|-
CASSHFNAGNNGNEQFF
TGTGCCAGCAGCCACTTCAACGCAGGGAATAACGGGAATGAGCAGTTCTTC
>TRBV2|TRBJ2-6|-|15|few
CASSDSRIGANVLTF
TGTGCCAGCAGTGACAGCAGGATAGGGGCCAACGTCCTGACTTTC
>TRBV12-5|TRBJ1-2|-|13|-
CASGFATGYGYTF
TGTGCTAGTGGTTTCGCCACAGGTTATGGCTACACCTTC
>TRBV6-1|TRBJ2-2|TRBD1|18|-
CASSDGTDQHTNTGELFF
TGTGCCAGCAGTGACGGGACAGACCAGCATACAAACACCGGGGAGCTGTTTTTT
>TRBV19|TRBJ2-1|TRBD2|15|-
CASRVLAGTGNEQFF
TGTGCCAGCCGCGTACTAGCGGGGACGGGGAATGAGCAGTTCTTC
>TRBV21-1|TRBJ2-5|-|13|once
CASTSEPQETQYF
TGTGCCAGCACCTCGGAGCCGCAAGAGACCCAGTACTTC
>TRBV4-3|TRBJ1-4|-|17|-
CASSRNPSVERGEKLFF
TGCGCCAGCAGCCGCAACCCTTCTGTGGAAAGGGGTGAAAAACTGTTTTTT
>TRBV6-5|TRBJ2-5|-|15|-
CASSYGHREWETQYF
TGTGCCAGCAGTTACGGGCACAGGGAGTGGGAGACCCAGTACTTC
>TRBV27|TRBJ2-1|TRBD1|15|-
CASSPPGQFYNEQFF
TGTGCCAGCAGTCCGCCGGGACAGTTCTACAATGAGCAGTTCTTC
>TRBV5-1|TRBJ1-6|-|16|-
CASSLGEALGNSPLHF
TGCGCCAGCAGCTTAGGGGAAGCGTTGGGGAATTCACCCCTCCACTTT
>TRBV28|TRBJ2-7|TRBD1|13|-
CASSLQQGGEQYF
TGTGCCAGCAGTTTGCAACAGGGGGGCGAGCAGTACTTC
>TRBV5-1|TRBJ1-2|TRBD1|14|-
CASSLGQGAYGYTF
TGCGCCAGCAGCTTAGGACAGGGGGCTTATGGCTACACCTTC
>TRBV11-1|TRBJ2-2|-|13|once
CASSRTVGGELFF
TGTGCCAGCTCTCGGACAGTAGGCGGGGAGCTGTTTTTT
>TRBV19|TRBJ1-2|-|14|-
CASSEDRWSYGYTF
TGTGCCAGTAGTGAGGACAGATGGAGCTATGGCTACACCTTC
>TRBV29-1|TRBJ1-2|TRBD1|17|-
CSVVDVGDSTTNYGYTF
TGCAGCGTGGTTGATGTTGGGGACAGCACCACTAACTATGGCTACACCTTC
>TRBV6-5|TRBJ2-7|TRBD1|13|-
CASSVNRGYEQYF
TGTGCCAGCAGTGTAAACAGGGGTTACGAGCAGTACTTC
>TRBV10-3|TRBJ2-2|-|15|-
CAISNPGSSTGELFF
TGTGCCATCAGTAACCCCGGGAGCAGCACCGGGGAGCTGTTTTTT
>TRBV5-4|TRBJ2-7|TRBD1|15|-
CASSLGGQGPYEQYF
TGTGCCAGCAGCTTGGGGGGACAGGGCCCCTACGAGCAGTACTTC
>TRBV5-1|TRBJ2-3|TRBD1|17|-
CASSFMSAGQGPDTQYF
TGCGCCAGCAGCTTCATGTCGGCAGGACAGGGGCCAGATACGCAGTATTTT
>TRBV28|TRBJ2-7|-|11|-
CASSGAYEQYF
TGTGCCAGCAGCGGGGCCTACGAGCAGTACTTC
>TRBV30|TRBJ1-3|-|16|once
CAWGSDSEPSGNTIYF
TGTGCCTGGGGTTCGGACAGTGAGCCCTCTGGAAACACCATATATTTT
>TRBV5-1|TRBJ1-2|-|15|-
CASSSTGHPNYGYTF
TGCGCCAGCAGCTCAACGGGACACCCTAACTATGGCTACACCTTC
>TRBV27|TRBJ2-7|-|13|-
CASSYAIRYEQYF
TGTGCCAGCAGTTACGCTATCCGATACGAGCAGTACTTC
>TRBV9|TRBJ1-1|-|13|few
CASSAGMNTEAFF
TGTGCCAGCAGCGCGGGAATGAACACTGAAGCTTTCTTT
>TRBV2|TRBJ1-2|-|13|once
CASSEEVVRGYTF
TGTGCCAGCAGTGAAGAAGTAGTCCGCGGCTACACCTTC
>TRBV23-1|TRBJ2-5|-|12|-
CASLAAQETQYF
TGCGCCAGCCTGGCGGCTCAAGAGACCCAGTACTTC
>TRBV11-1|TRBJ2-7|-|15|-
CASSRTRGDPYEQYF
TGTGCCAGCAGCCGTACCCGGGGTGACCCCTACGAGCAGTACTTC
>TRBV4-3|TRBJ2-7|-|15|few
CASSQDERSSYEQYF
TGCGCCAGCAGCCAAGATGAGCGAAGCTCCTACGAGCAGTACTTC
>TRBV5-4|TRBJ2-7|TRBD2|15|-
CASSLTGLGYVEQYF
TGTGCCAGCAGCTTAACGGGACTAGGGTATGTCGAGCAGTACTTC
>TRBV5-1|TRBJ2-1|-|14|-
CASSFGGPNNEQFF
TGCGCCAGCAGCTTCGGGGGGCCTAACAATGAGCAGTTCTTC
>TRBV27|TRBJ2-7|-|15|-
CASSSSGVGSYEQYF
TGTGCCAGCAGTTCATCAGGGGTAGGCTCCTACGAGCAGTACTTC
>TRBV9|TRBJ1-2|TRBD1|14|-
CASSVGDRTYGYTF
TGTGCCAGCAGCGTAGGGGACAGGACCTATGGCTACACCTTC
>TRBV18|TRBJ2-7|TRBD1|15|-
CASSPGQVASYEQYF
TGTGCCAGCTCACCGGGACAGGTCGCCTCCTACGAGCAGTACTTC
>TRBV6-1|TRBJ2-6|-|17|few
CASSEYPGLPGANVLTF
TGTGCCAGCAGTGAATACCCGGGACTTCCGGGGGCCAACGTCCTGACTTTC
>TRBV6-5|TRBJ1-2|-|12|-
CASSNPGSRYTF
TGTGCCAGCAGTAATCCAGGGTCTCGCTACACCTTC
>TRBV12-5|TRBJ1-6|-|13|-
CASGLVPESPLHF
TGTGCTAGTGGTTTGGTACCAGAATCACCCCTCCACTTT
>TRBV7-9|TRBJ1-4|TRBD1|15|few
CASSAPRGSWEKLFF
TGTGCCAGCAGCGCCCCCAGGGGGAGTTGGGAAAAACTGTTTTTT
>TRBV29-1|TRBJ1-1|TRBD1|13|-
CSTPGQGAAEAFF
TGCAGCACACCGGGACAGGGGGCAGCTGAAGCTTTCTTT
>TRBV11-1|TRBJ1-2|TRBD1|17|-
CASSFDGLGTGASGYTF
TGTGCCAGCAGCTTTGATGGTTTGGGAACAGGGGCCAGTGGCTACACCTTC
>TRBV30|TRBJ1-5|TRBD1|14|-
CAWSEDRDNQPQHF
TGTGCCTGGAGTGAAGACAGGGATAATCAGCCCCAGCATTTT
>TRBV7-9|TRBJ2-2|-|12|-
CASSFQSGELFF
TGTGCCAGCAGCTTCCAATCCGGGGAGCTGTTTTTT
>TRBV5-5|TRBJ2-7|-|19|-
CASSPTPSGKGVGLGEQYF
TGTGCCAGCAGCCCCACCCCTTCCGGGAAGGGGGTAGGTCTGGGCGAGCAGTACTTC
>TRBV12-5|TRBJ2-7|-|13|once
CASAGPSSYEQYF
TGTGCTAGTGCAGGCCCGAGCTCCTACGAGCAGTACTTC
>TRBV2|TRBJ1-2|-|15|many
CASSDRWRFPYGYTF
TGTGCCAGCAGTGATAGGTGGCGGTTCCCCTATGGCTACACCTTC
>TRBV2|TRBJ2-3|-|14|-
CASSARQVTDTQYF
TGTGCCAGCAGTGCACGACAGGTCACAGATACGCAGTATTTT
>TRBV5-1|TRBJ1-2|-|13|-
CASSLQTRDGYTF
TGCGCCAGCAGCCTTCAGACCCGGGATGGCTACACCTTC
>TRBV4-1|TRBJ2-7|-|13|-
CASSPLEGNEQYF
TGCGCCAGCAGCCCCCTGGAGGGCAACGAGCAGTACTTC
>TRBV11-2|TRBJ1-2|-|14|-
CASSLDRTNVGYTF
TGTGCCAGCAGCTTAGATCGGACAAACGTAGGCTACACCTTC
>TRBV4-1|TRBJ2-7|TRBD1|16|-
CASSQGRDSRLYEQYF
TGCGCCAGCAGCCAAGGAAGGGACAGCCGCCTCTACGAGCAGTACTTC